This is a list of T cell receptor beta chains from one sample in a study of OX40 agonist ivuxolimab in advanced cancers. TCRdb's table, derived via immunoSEQ multiplex PCR, lists solely in-frame clones and lacks some. The data show tens of thousands of clones, over 80% seen once. The source material was CD4+ or CD8+ T cells sorted from blood, sampled in a trial of the OX40 agonist ivuxolimab. All receptors derive from an adult with an advanced solid tumor such as melanoma, head and neck, liver or kidney cancer. Each CDR3 is given with its conserved first and last residue. A D gene is named only where the DNA matches it firmly. Expanded clones get a size class; other rows say once, few or many, or leave the size out.

clone_size: -; j_call: TRBJ1-5; d_call: -; v_call: TRBV13; cdr3_aa: CASSLGGPGDQPQHF; cdr3_nt: TGTGCCAGCAGCTTGGGGGGACCGGGCGATCAGCCCCAGCATTTT
clone_size: -; j_call: TRBJ1-2; d_call: TRBD1; v_call: TRBV19; cdr3_aa: CASHRGATNYGYTF; cdr3_nt: TGTGCCTCCCACAGGGGGGCAACTAACTATGGCTACACCTTC
clone_size: -; j_call: TRBJ2-7; d_call: -; v_call: TRBV4-1; cdr3_aa: CASSQVPLQGNEQYF; cdr3_nt: TGCGCCAGCAGCCAAGTCCCCTTACAGGGCAACGAGCAGTACTTC
clone_size: once; j_call: TRBJ2-7; d_call: -; v_call: TRBV11-1; cdr3_aa: CASSLRGSDYEQYF; cdr3_nt: TGTGCCAGCAGCTTGAGAGGGAGTGATTACGAGCAGTACTTC
clone_size: -; j_call: TRBJ2-7; d_call: -; v_call: TRBV7-6; cdr3_aa: CASSLAPDSTYEQYF; cdr3_nt: TGTGCCAGCAGCTTAGCACCAGACTCGACCTACGAGCAGTACTTC
clone_size: -; j_call: TRBJ1-6; d_call: -; v_call: TRBV4-1; cdr3_aa: CASSQETTVGSPLHF; cdr3_nt: TGCGCCAGCAGCCAAGAAACCACGGTCGGTTCACCCCTCCACTTT
clone_size: once; j_call: TRBJ2-2; d_call: -; v_call: TRBV7-2; cdr3_aa: CASSSRQGSTGELFF; cdr3_nt: TGTGCCAGCAGCTCGAGGCAGGGGAGTACCGGGGAGCTGTTTTTT
clone_size: -; j_call: TRBJ1-1; d_call: -; v_call: TRBV5-5; cdr3_aa: CASSLEGYGAEAFF; cdr3_nt: TGTGCCAGCAGCTTGGAGGGTTATGGAGCTGAAGCTTTCTTT
clone_size: -; j_call: TRBJ2-5; d_call: -; v_call: TRBV11-3; cdr3_aa: CASSQPGHRLFEKQETQYF; cdr3_nt: TGTGCCAGCAGTCAACCGGGACACCGATTATTTGAGAAACAAGAGACCCAGTACTTC
clone_size: -; j_call: TRBJ2-5; d_call: -; v_call: TRBV19; cdr3_aa: CASSLTWGSETQYF; cdr3_nt: TGTGCCAGTAGTTTAACCTGGGGATCAGAGACCCAGTACTTC
clone_size: -; j_call: TRBJ1-6; d_call: -; v_call: TRBV28; cdr3_aa: CASSLFQDSPLHF; cdr3_nt: TGTGCCAGCAGTTTATTTCAGGATTCACCCCTCCACTTT
clone_size: once; j_call: TRBJ2-7; d_call: -; v_call: TRBV14; cdr3_aa: CASSHSQGLAYEQYF; cdr3_nt: TGTGCCAGCAGCCATAGTCAGGGGTTGGCTTACGAGCAGTACTTC
clone_size: -; j_call: TRBJ1-2; d_call: TRBD1; v_call: TRBV28; cdr3_aa: CASSSDRTGGYGYTF; cdr3_nt: TGTGCCAGCAGTTCCGACAGGACAGGGGGCTATGGCTACACCTTC
clone_size: -; j_call: TRBJ1-3; d_call: -; v_call: TRBV9; cdr3_aa: CASSVDGDSGNTIYF; cdr3_nt: TGTGCCAGCAGCGTAGACGGGGACTCTGGAAACACCATATATTTT
clone_size: -; j_call: TRBJ1-3; d_call: TRBD1; v_call: TRBV4-2; cdr3_aa: CASSQEDRAGNTIYF; cdr3_nt: TGTGCCAGCAGCCAGGAGGACAGGGCTGGAAACACCATATATTTT
clone_size: -; j_call: TRBJ2-1; d_call: -; v_call: TRBV2; cdr3_aa: CASNSQAENEQFF; cdr3_nt: TGTGCCAGCAATTCACAAGCAGAGAATGAGCAGTTCTTC
clone_size: -; j_call: TRBJ2-7; d_call: -; v_call: TRBV6-1; cdr3_aa: CASSSTGSYEQYF; cdr3_nt: TGTGCCAGCAGTTCGACAGGCTCCTACGAGCAGTACTTC
clone_size: -; j_call: TRBJ2-5; d_call: -; v_call: TRBV5-1; cdr3_aa: CASRTRIQETQYF; cdr3_nt: TGCGCCAGCAGAACTAGGATCCAAGAGACCCAGTACTTC
clone_size: -; j_call: TRBJ2-1; d_call: TRBD2; v_call: TRBV5-6; cdr3_aa: CASSDLRGLAGSLNEQFF; cdr3_nt: TGTGCCAGCAGCGATCTAAGGGGACTAGCGGGATCCCTCAATGAGCAGTTCTTC
clone_size: once; j_call: TRBJ1-2; d_call: -; v_call: TRBV29-1; cdr3_aa: CSVEAVNYGYTF; cdr3_nt: TGCAGCGTTGAGGCCGTTAACTATGGCTACACCTTC
clone_size: -; j_call: TRBJ2-5; d_call: -; v_call: TRBV7-2; cdr3_aa: CASSPGTLEGETQYF; cdr3_nt: TGTGCCAGCAGCCCCGGGACCTTAGAGGGAGAGACCCAGTACTTC
clone_size: -; j_call: TRBJ1-3; d_call: -; v_call: TRBV30; cdr3_aa: CAWKGPGNTIYF; cdr3_nt: TGTGCCTGGAAGGGTCCTGGAAACACCATATATTTT
clone_size: few; j_call: TRBJ1-1; d_call: -; v_call: TRBV2; cdr3_aa: CASRGGGNTAAFF; cdr3_nt: TGTGCCAGCAGGGGAGGGGGTAATACGGCGGCTTTCTTT
clone_size: once; j_call: TRBJ2-1; d_call: -; v_call: TRBV4-2; cdr3_aa: CASSQWGGTGYNEQFF; cdr3_nt: TGTGCCAGCAGCCAATGGGGCGGGACGGGGTACAATGAGCAGTTCTTC
clone_size: -; j_call: TRBJ1-1; d_call: -; v_call: TRBV5-1; cdr3_aa: CASSSGAVNTEAFF; cdr3_nt: TGCGCCAGCAGCTCAGGGGCGGTGAACACTGAAGCTTTCTTT
clone_size: -; j_call: TRBJ1-4; d_call: TRBD1; v_call: TRBV5-1; cdr3_aa: CASSLARTGAPGEKLFF; cdr3_nt: TGCGCCAGCAGCTTGGCCAGGACAGGGGCCCCAGGCGAAAAACTGTTTTTT
clone_size: -; j_call: TRBJ2-7; d_call: -; v_call: TRBV10-1; cdr3_aa: CASSEWGSRGSSYEQYF; cdr3_nt: TGCGCCAGCAGTGAGTGGGGAAGTCGCGGAAGCTCCTACGAGCAGTACTTC
clone_size: -; j_call: TRBJ1-2; d_call: TRBD1; v_call: TRBV6-5; cdr3_aa: CASSYLQGDYGYTF; cdr3_nt: TGTGCCAGCAGTTACTTACAGGGGGACTATGGCTACACCTTC
clone_size: -; j_call: TRBJ1-5; d_call: -; v_call: TRBV7-2; cdr3_aa: CASSPVVYGLGQPQHF; cdr3_nt: TGTGCCAGCAGCCCCGTCGTATACGGGCTGGGACAGCCCCAGCATTTT
clone_size: -; j_call: TRBJ1-6; d_call: -; v_call: TRBV2; cdr3_aa: CASTMSRRSPLHF; cdr3_nt: TGTGCCAGCACTATGTCAAGACGATCACCCCTCCACTTT
clone_size: -; j_call: TRBJ1-2; d_call: TRBD1; v_call: TRBV6-6; cdr3_aa: CASSYTGGAGYGYTF; cdr3_nt: TGTGCCAGCAGCTACACAGGGGGCGCAGGCTATGGCTACACCTTC
clone_size: -; j_call: TRBJ2-5; d_call: TRBD2; v_call: TRBV2; cdr3_aa: CASSGTSGNVQETQYF; cdr3_nt: TGTGCCAGCAGCGGGACTAGCGGAAATGTCCAAGAGACCCAGTACTTC
clone_size: -; j_call: TRBJ2-5; d_call: -; v_call: TRBV28; cdr3_aa: CASSGTTRKEETQYF; cdr3_nt: TGTGCCAGCAGCGGGACAACCCGGAAAGAAGAGACCCAGTACTTC
clone_size: -; j_call: TRBJ1-3; d_call: -; v_call: TRBV4-1; cdr3_aa: CASSPGIAQNTIYF; cdr3_nt: TGCGCCAGCAGCCCAGGAATAGCCCAAAACACCATATATTTT
clone_size: -; j_call: TRBJ2-1; d_call: TRBD2; v_call: TRBV5-1; cdr3_aa: CASSLAPVAGHNEQFF; cdr3_nt: TGCGCCAGCAGCTTGGCCCCAGTAGCGGGCCACAATGAGCAGTTCTTC
clone_size: -; j_call: TRBJ2-7; d_call: TRBD2; v_call: TRBV4-2; cdr3_aa: CASSQDPLAGSSYEQYF; cdr3_nt: TGTGCCAGCAGCCAAGATCCGCTAGCGGGTAGCTCCTACGAGCAGTACTTC
clone_size: -; j_call: TRBJ1-2; d_call: TRBD1; v_call: TRBV7-2; cdr3_aa: CASSLQGAYGYTF; cdr3_nt: TGTGCCAGCAGCTTACAGGGGGCCTATGGCTACACCTTC